These T cell receptor beta chains were read from a single sample in a study of blood T cell repertoires in COVID-19. The data were produced by immunoSEQ multiplex PCR, yet TCRdb's version contains in-frame clones alone and is incomplete. The table has some 180,000 clones, roughly 80% seen once; the top ten hold nearly 6%. The sample taken for sequencing was peripheral blood. These receptors were obtained from a woman in her thirties or forties with COVID-19, enrolled during active disease. Each CDR3 is given with its conserved first and last residue. Each record gives: V gene, CDR3 protein.

v_gene: TRBV11-1; CDR3aa: CASSSSGTLKDTQYF
v_gene: TRBV19; CDR3aa: CASSIGADQPQHF
v_gene: TRBV5-1; CDR3aa: CASSLRGASTDTQYF
v_gene: TRBV5-1; CDR3aa: CASSLDGGRAYGETQYF
v_gene: TRBV10-3; CDR3aa: CAPLPPRELNTEAFF
v_gene: TRBV4-1; CDR3aa: CASSQDHRGLADLEEQYF
v_gene: TRBV5-4; CDR3aa: CASSFSSGPYNEQFF
v_gene: TRBV2; CDR3aa: CATSGASTDTQYF
v_gene: TRBV4-3; CDR3aa: CASSQEGGSGVEQFF
v_gene: TRBV11-3; CDR3aa: CASSRSGTGEREQYF
v_gene: TRBV11-2; CDR3aa: CASSPTSVDEQFF
v_gene: TRBV19; CDR3aa: CASKGSAKGPDTQYF
v_gene: TRBV30; CDR3aa: CAWSPGLTDTQYF
v_gene: TRBV6-5; CDR3aa: CASKGQGNTGELFF
v_gene: TRBV10-3; CDR3aa: CAISGTGVPQETQYF
v_gene: TRBV2; CDR3aa: CASSIAANTGELFF
v_gene: TRBV2; CDR3aa: CASSDAPGVNYGYTF
v_gene: TRBV20-1; CDR3aa: CSASHRVNTEAFF
v_gene: TRBV5-1; CDR3aa: CASSLEGQGGQYF
v_gene: TRBV4-2; CDR3aa: CASSQRSRGMGEDTQYF
v_gene: TRBV27; CDR3aa: CASSPPSSYEQYF
v_gene: TRBV6-6; CDR3aa: CASTPAGYGYTF
v_gene: TRBV5-1; CDR3aa: CASRHPGTGGDGSQETQYF
v_gene: TRBV5-1; CDR3aa: CASSLRAGPGELFF
v_gene: TRBV5-6; CDR3aa: CASSSRQAHYGYTF
v_gene: TRBV13; CDR3aa: CASSPYWADYNEQFF
v_gene: TRBV7-2; CDR3aa: CASSLDLGGTLKEQYF
v_gene: TRBV19; CDR3aa: CASSGGITSSYNEQFF
v_gene: TRBV10-3; CDR3aa: CAISETDTATEAFF
v_gene: TRBV7-2; CDR3aa: CASSLAAGGGETQYF
v_gene: TRBV4-2; CDR3aa: CASSQGLDTRYSNQPQHF
v_gene: TRBV27; CDR3aa: CASSLIGQGAFSGANVLTF
v_gene: TRBV6-5; CDR3aa: CASGQAGVGYEQYF
v_gene: TRBV2; CDR3aa: CASERQGMNTEAFF
v_gene: TRBV7-9; CDR3aa: CASSPRSFNYGYTF
v_gene: TRBV6-5; CDR3aa: CASRTDSNYGYTF
v_gene: TRBV6-5; CDR3aa: CASSPPGTEYGYTF
v_gene: TRBV11-2; CDR3aa: CASSLWDSETQYF
v_gene: TRBV19; CDR3aa: CASSIASRDTEFF
v_gene: TRBV7-9; CDR3aa: CASSPMGGQGLREQYF